The present TCR beta chain was sequenced within a study of post-analysis software for immune sequencing data. Study-wide points: F measure clustering grouped samples strongly by preparation batch.

On this clonotype: Antigen: not known.

TCR beta cDNA libraries included unique molecular identifiers. About 500,000 cDNA molecules came from around 1 to 10 million T cells. TCRdb independently ran MiXCR on the PCR reads; one entry per CDR3 protein. The sample lists 400,000 to 500,000 distinct CDR3 sequences; more than 30% were seen once. This TCR was recovered from a girl aged 2-10 years with multiple sclerosis. The sequencing sample was made of blood.

The CDR3 region has the DNA TGTGCCAGCAGCCCGGCGCCCAGGGTTTTAGAGACCCAGTACTTC. It specifies CASSPAPRVLETQYF. This chain links TRBV7-8 with TRBJ2-5; D is possibly TRBD1 (5 bases). This CDR3 has 15 amino acids. CDR1 and CDR2 from the germline V gene are SGHVS and FQNEAQ. V lost 5 bases, J lost 4 bases, and 17 bases lay in between.